Listed below are T cell receptor beta chains from one sample, sequenced in a study of early T cells in non-severe SARS-CoV-2 infection. Each CDR3 protein gets one entry after TCRdb re-called the 5' RACE reads with MiXCR. The sample records 20,000 to 25,000 distinct CDR3 sequences, 4.5% to 5% being singletons. Sequenced input: whole blood. The source of these receptors is an adult who was a healthcare worker with PCR-confirmed SARS-CoV-2 infection or an uninfected control (not recorded which). The conserved cysteine and the conserved F or W are not part of the CDR3 here. A D gene is named only where the DNA matches it firmly.

D,V,length,CDR3
NA,TRBV20-1,12,SARLGGNQETQY
NA,TRBV4-3,14,ASSQDRREVAYGYT
NA,TRBV21-1,13,ASSTRDRGPYEQY
NA,TRBV15,13,ATSRDTGGEETQY
TRBD1,TRBV7-8,13,ASRRKRGQVETQY
NA,TRBV4-3,13,ASSQGTAGSYEQY
TRBD1,TRBV7-2,12,ASSLEGQGQPQH
NA,TRBV20-1,13,SARDPQGSNQPQH
TRBD1,TRBV29-1,12,SVDPGQGVSEQY
NA,TRBV24-1,14,ATSSWRLDGTDTQY
TRBD1,TRBV12-3/TRBV12-4,11,ASRRQGIHEQY
TRBD1,TRBV15,14,ATSKPTQGVAYEQY
NA,TRBV4-3,11,ASGSGRGNTIY
NA,TRBV2,11,ASSGGAKNIQY
TRBD2,TRBV27,13,ASSGSGGNQETQY
NA,TRBV7-9,8,ASSSNGYT
NA,TRBV30,12,AWSEGTTTDTQY
NA,TRBV28,12,ASSRTIWNTEAF
NA,TRBV3-1,11,ASYSGGHTEAF
NA,TRBV7-8,11,ASSIQEDTEAF
TRBD1,TRBV20-1,14,SADPPAGGSRNIQY
TRBD1,TRBV5-6,13,ASSLQGAANQPQH
TRBD1,TRBV7-2,12,ASSLHRGGTEAF
TRBD1,TRBV11-2,14,ASSPRTGGIGQPQH
NA,TRBV7-9,11,ASSPEGRSTIY
NA,TRBV10-2,11,ASSVDIAGTQH
NA,TRBV11-3,14,ASSLDWAQGNQPQH
NA,TRBV24-1,11,ATSDFGQGEQF
TRBD1,TRBV3-1,16,ASSQGDSEYPSNQPQH
NA,TRBV19,11,ASSIRGGQPQH
TRBD2,TRBV23-1,14,ASSQMGAGGGETQY
NA,TRBV12-3/TRBV12-4,15,ASSLKDLGQTNTEAF
TRBD1,TRBV6-2/TRBV6-3,14,ASSPSDRGTGNTIY
NA,TRBV19,11,ASSRDKNYGYT
NA,TRBV2,12,ASSGGGAIDGYT
NA,TRBV11-2,13,ASSLGPDRTYEQY
NA,TRBV6-5,12,ASSYRDGDYGYT
TRBD1,TRBV19,12,ASSIRQGPYEQY
NA,TRBV19,12,ASSMPRGNQPQH
TRBD1,TRBV20-1,12,SADPTGEDTEAF
TRBD1,TRBV6-2/TRBV6-3,13,ASSPYGTGFYEQY
NA,TRBV6-1,13,ASSNRKRSTDTQY
TRBD1,TRBV7-6,14,ASSLEQGATNQPQH
NA,TRBV7-6,13,ASSTPLSRHNEQF
TRBD1,TRBV6-5,13,ASSYSWDSLYEQY